The 8 T cell receptor beta chains reported below all come from one sample, sequenced in a study of T cell responses to AZD1222 COVID-19 vaccine. Produced via immunoSEQ multiplex PCR; TCRdb's table is partial and in-frame only. Of about 64,000 clones in the sample, 80% were seen once. This specimen consisted of peripheral blood, obtained 28 days after the second AZD1222 dose. All receptors come from an adult who received the AZD1222 COVID-19 vaccine.

The chain carries TRBV11-2 and TRBJ2-5; unclear D gene. The germline V and J ends were trimmed by 4 bases and 7 bases, with 10 bases remaining between them. Germline V gene data show CDR1 as SGHAT and CDR2 as FQNNGV. The CDR3 is made up of 12 amino acids. CDR3 protein: CASSSPPGTQYF. The CDR3 DNA follows: TGTGCCAGCAGCTCGCCCCCGGGGACCCAGTACTTC. Combining the CDR3 with reference TRBV11-2 and TRBJ2-5 gives the whole variable domain EAGVAQSPRYKIIEKRQSVAFWCNPISGHATLYWYQQILGQGPKLLIQFQNNGVVDDSQLPKDRFSAERLKGVDSTLKIQPAKLEDSAVYLCASSSPPGTQYFGPGTRLLVL.

The chain couples TRBV10-2 to TRBJ2-1; 13 bases match TRBD2. In germline, CDR1 is WSHSY, CDR2 SAAADI. J gave up 16 bases and V 5 bases, and 14 bases lay outside the gene matches. CDR3 length: 15 amino acids. CDR3 nucleotide sequence: TGCGCCAGCAGTCAGGCCGTGACTAGCGGGGGGCCCTTCTTCTTC. It translates to CASSQAVTSGGPFFF.

The chain has TRBV7-2 and TRBJ2-3; D is unclear. V lost 2 bases, J lost 6 bases, and 9 bases lay in between. The CDR3 sequence is 13 residues long. The germline V gene has CDR1 SGHTA and CDR2 FQGNSA. The CDR3 is CASSLPGSDTQYF. The DNA of the CDR3 is TGTGCCAGCAGCTTACCGGGTTCCGATACGCAGTATTTT.

This clone turned up a few times. The CDR3 protein is CASSVGGWGSYNEQFF. In DNA form, the CDR3 reads TGTGCCAGCAGCGTAGGGGGCTGGGGTTCCTACAATGAGCAGTTCTTC. The chain employs TRBV9 and TRBJ2-1, with D possibly TRBD1 on 5 matching bases. Germline V lookup: CDR1 SGDLS, CDR2 YYNGEE. V lost 0 bases and J lost 1, with 11 bases in between. This CDR3 has 16 residues.

The genes are TRBV19 and TRBJ2-3, with 8 bases identical to TRBD2. This CDR3 contains 13 residues. Trimming cost V 6 bases and J 2 bases; bases outside gene matches: 1. Germline CDR1 and CDR2: LNHDA and SQIVND (reference sequence). CDR3 in DNA: TGTGCCAGTAGAGGACTAGCCACAGATACGCAGTATTTT. Protein sequence: CASRGLATDTQYF. Together with reference TRBV19 and TRBJ2-3, the CDR3 gives the full variable domain: DGGITQSPKYLFRKEGQNVTLSCEQNLNHDAMYWYRQDPGQGLRLIYYSQIVNDFQKGDIAEGYSVSREKKESFPLTVTSAQKNPTAFYLCASRGLATDTQYFGPGTRLTVL.

This sequence joins TRBV5-1 and TRBJ2-7, with D perhaps given as TRBD1 or TRBD2 (5 bases each). The CDR3 is 14 amino acids. CDR1 and CDR2 from the germline V gene are SGHRS and YFSETQ. V lost 4 bases and J lost 6, with 17 bases in between. DNA for the CDR3: TGCGCCAGCAGCGGGACCTACAACTTGTTCGAGCAGTACTTC. It yields the protein CASSGTYNLFEQYF.

The genes are TRBV7-2 and TRBJ2-3, with a tentative D call TRBD2 (5 bases). The ends were cut back, 1 base at V and 1 base at J, with 12 bases in the middle. CDR1 and CDR2 (germline): SGHTA, FQGNSA. CDR3 size: 16 residues. CDR3 bases: TGTGCCAGCAGCTTAGGACTATCCACTCGCACAGATACGCAGTATTTT. It translates to CASSLGLSTRTDTQYF.

This sequence joins TRBV12-5 and TRBJ2-1; D not resolved. Germline loops: CDR1 LGHNT, CDR2 FRNRAP. CDR3 length equals 17 residues. Trimming left V 1 base short and J 4 bases short, with 17 bases between. The CDR3 protein is CASGLDYGYQIYNEQFF. CDR3 coding DNA: TGTGCTAGTGGTTTGGATTATGGCTACCAGATATACAATGAGCAGTTCTTC.